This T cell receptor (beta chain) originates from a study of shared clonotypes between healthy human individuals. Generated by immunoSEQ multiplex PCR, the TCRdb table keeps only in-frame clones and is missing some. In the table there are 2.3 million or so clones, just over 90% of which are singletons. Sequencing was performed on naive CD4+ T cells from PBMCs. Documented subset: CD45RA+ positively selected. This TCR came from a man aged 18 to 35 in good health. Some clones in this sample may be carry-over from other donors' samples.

This CDR3 is CASSLYLRPGQGSEQYF. CDR3 nucleotides: TGTGCCAGCAGTTTATACCTTAGACCGGGACAGGGGTCGGAGCAGTACTTC. V is TRBV27 and J is TRBJ2-7; 10 positions match TRBD1. CDR3 length equals 17 residues. Germline CDR1 MNHEY, CDR2 SMNVEV (reference sequence). V was clipped by 1 base and J by 7 bases; unmatched bases: 13.